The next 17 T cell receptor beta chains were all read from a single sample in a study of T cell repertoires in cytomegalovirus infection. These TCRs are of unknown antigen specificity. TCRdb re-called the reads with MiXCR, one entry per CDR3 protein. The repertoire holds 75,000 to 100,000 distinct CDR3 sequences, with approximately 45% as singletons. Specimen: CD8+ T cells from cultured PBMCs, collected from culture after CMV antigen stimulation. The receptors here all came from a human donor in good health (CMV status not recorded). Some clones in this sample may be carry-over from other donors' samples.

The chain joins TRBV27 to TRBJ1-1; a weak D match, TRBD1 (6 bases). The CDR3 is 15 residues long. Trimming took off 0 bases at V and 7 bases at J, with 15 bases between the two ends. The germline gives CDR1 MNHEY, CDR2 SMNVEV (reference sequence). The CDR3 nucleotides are TGTGCCAGCAGTTTATCGGAAGGGGGAAAAGTTGAAGCTTTCTTT. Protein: CASSLSEGGKVEAFF.

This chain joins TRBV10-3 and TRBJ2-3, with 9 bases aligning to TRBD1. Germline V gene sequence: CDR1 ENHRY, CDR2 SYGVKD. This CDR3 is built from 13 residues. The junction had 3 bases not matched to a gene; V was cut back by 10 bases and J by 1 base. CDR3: CATRDRGTDTQYF. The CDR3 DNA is TGTGCCACCAGGGACAGGGGCACAGATACGCAGTATTTT.

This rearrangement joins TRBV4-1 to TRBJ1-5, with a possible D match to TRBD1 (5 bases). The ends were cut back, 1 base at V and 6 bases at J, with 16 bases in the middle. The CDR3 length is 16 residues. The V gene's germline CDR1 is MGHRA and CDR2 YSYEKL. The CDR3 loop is CASSQAPGIITQPQHF. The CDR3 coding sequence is TGCGCCAGCAGCCAAGCCCCAGGGATAATTACTCAGCCCCAGCATTTT.

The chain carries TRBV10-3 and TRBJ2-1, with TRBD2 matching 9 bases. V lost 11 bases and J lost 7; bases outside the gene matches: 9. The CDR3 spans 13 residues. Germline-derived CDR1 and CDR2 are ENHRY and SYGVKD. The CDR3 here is CAAYSGRRNEQFF. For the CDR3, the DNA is TGTGCCGCGTATAGCGGGAGAAGAAATGAGCAGTTCTTC.

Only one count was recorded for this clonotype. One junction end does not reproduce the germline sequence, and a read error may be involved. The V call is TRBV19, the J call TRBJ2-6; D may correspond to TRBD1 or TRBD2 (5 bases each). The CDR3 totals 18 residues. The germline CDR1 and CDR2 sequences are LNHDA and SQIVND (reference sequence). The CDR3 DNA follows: TGTGCCATTAGTATCTCACTCCTCGAGGGGCCAGGGGCCAACGTCCTGACTTTC. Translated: CAISISLLEGPGANVLTF.

CDR3 sequence reads: CASSLKVGREAFF. CDR3 sequence (DNA): TGTGCCAGCAGTTTAAAAGTTGGCAGGGAGGCTTTCTTT. J is TRBJ1-1 and V is TRBV27; a possible D gene is TRBD1 (5 bases). V was cut by 2 bases and J by 11 bases, with 15 bases left in between. Looked up from germline, CDR1 is MNHEY and CDR2 is SMNVEV (reference sequence). CDR3 length equals 13 residues.

CDR3 sequence reads: CASSLVRGVYNEQFF. CDR3 bases: TGTGCCAGCAGCTTAGTCCGGGGGGTATACAATGAGCAGTTCTTC. This chain links TRBV7-9 with TRBJ2-1, with 7 bases lining up with TRBD2. This CDR3 contains 15 residues. The V gene end was trimmed by 1 base and the J gene end by 4 bases; junction bases not matched to a gene: 4. Germline CDR1 and CDR2: SEHNR and FQNEAQ (reference sequence).

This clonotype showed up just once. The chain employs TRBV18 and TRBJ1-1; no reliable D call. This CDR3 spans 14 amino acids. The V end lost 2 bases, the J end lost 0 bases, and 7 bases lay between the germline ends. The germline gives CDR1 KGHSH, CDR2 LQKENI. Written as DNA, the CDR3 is TGTGCCAGCTCACCAAAGGTTTTGAACACTGAAGCTTTCTTT. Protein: CASSPKVLNTEAFF.

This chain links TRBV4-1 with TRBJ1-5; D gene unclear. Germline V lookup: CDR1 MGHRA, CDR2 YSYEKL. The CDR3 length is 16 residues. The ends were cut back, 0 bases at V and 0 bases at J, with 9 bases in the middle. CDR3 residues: CASSQDGGNSNQPQHF. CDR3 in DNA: TGCGCCAGCAGCCAAGATGGCGGAAATAGCAATCAGCCCCAGCATTTT.

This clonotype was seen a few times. The CDR3 nucleotides are TGTGCCAGCAGTTACTCCGGACGATTGTACCAAGAGACCCAGTACTTC. Protein product: CASSYSGRLYQETQYF. The chain is built from TRBV6-5 and TRBJ2-5; D gene unclear. Trimming left V 0 bases short and J 0 bases short, with 11 bases between. Germline assignment: CDR1 MNHEY and CDR2 SVGAGI. This CDR3 has 16 residues.

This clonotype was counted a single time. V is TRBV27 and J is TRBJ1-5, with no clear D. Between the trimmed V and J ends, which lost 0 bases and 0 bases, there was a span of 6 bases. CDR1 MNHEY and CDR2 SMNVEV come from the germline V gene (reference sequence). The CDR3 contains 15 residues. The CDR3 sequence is CASSLSGYSNQPQHF. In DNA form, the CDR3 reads TGTGCCAGCAGTTTATCCGGGTATAGCAATCAGCCCCAGCATTTT.

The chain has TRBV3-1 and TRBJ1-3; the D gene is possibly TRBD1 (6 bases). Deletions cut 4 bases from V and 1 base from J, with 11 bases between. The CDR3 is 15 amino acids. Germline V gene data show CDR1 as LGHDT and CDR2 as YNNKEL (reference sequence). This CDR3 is CASSPTGLSGNTIYF. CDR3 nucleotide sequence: TGTGCCAGCAGCCCCACAGGGCTATCTGGAAACACCATATATTTT.

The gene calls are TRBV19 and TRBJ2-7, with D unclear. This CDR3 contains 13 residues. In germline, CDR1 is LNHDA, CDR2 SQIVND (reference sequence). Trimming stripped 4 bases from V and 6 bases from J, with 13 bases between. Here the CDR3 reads CASSTAALGEQYF. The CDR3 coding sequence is TGTGCCAGTAGTACGGCGGCCCTGGGCGAGCAGTACTTC.

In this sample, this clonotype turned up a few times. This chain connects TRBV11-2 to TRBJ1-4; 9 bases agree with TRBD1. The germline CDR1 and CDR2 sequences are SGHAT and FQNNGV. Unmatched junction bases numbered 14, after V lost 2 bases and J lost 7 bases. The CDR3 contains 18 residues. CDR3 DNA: TGTGCCAGCAGCTTATGGAAGCCCCCGGGACAGGGAAGTGAAAAACTGTTTTTT. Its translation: CASSLWKPPGQGSEKLFF.

The DNA for the CDR3 is TGTGCCAGCAGAACGGATCCGGCCGCAGCGAGCTCCTATAATTCACCCCTCCACTTT. Its protein is CASRTDPAAASSYNSPLHF. The chain recombines TRBV7-2 with TRBJ1-6; no definite D call. This CDR3 has 19 residues. The germline gives CDR1 SGHTA, CDR2 FQGNSA. Trimming took off 6 bases at V and 0 bases at J, with 21 bases between the two ends.

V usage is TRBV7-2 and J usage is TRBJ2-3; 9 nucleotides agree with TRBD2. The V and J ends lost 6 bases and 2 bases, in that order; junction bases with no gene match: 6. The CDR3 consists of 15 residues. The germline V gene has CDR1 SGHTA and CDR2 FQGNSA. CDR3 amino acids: CASSLLAGITDTQYF. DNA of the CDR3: TGTGCCAGCAGTCTCCTAGCGGGAATCACAGATACGCAGTATTTT.

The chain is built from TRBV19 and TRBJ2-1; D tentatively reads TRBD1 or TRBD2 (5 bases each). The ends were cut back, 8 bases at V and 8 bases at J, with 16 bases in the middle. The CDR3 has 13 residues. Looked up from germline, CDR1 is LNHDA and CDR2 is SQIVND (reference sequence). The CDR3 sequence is CASLGREIHEQFF. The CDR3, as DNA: TGTGCCAGTTTAGGCAGGGAGATCCATGAGCAGTTCTTC.